This is a list of T cell receptor beta chains from one sample in a study of shared clonotypes between healthy human individuals. Sequencing used immunoSEQ multiplex PCR; TCRdb keeps in-frame clones, though not all of them. In the table there are roughly 1,100,000 clones, 75% of which are singletons. The material sequenced was memory CD4+ T cells sorted from blood. Source of these receptors: a young man in good health. Both conserved end residues are trimmed from each CDR3. D genes are given only for firm matches.

V gene	J gene	D gene	CDR3 protein
TRBV6-1	TRBJ2-2	-	ASSEVGMGLGELF
TRBV5-1	TRBJ2-3	-	ASSLEGGDTQY
TRBV10-1	TRBJ2-7	TRBD2	ASSGERESTYEQY
TRBV25-1	TRBJ2-1	-	ASSAVTVGEQF
TRBV27	TRBJ1-5	-	ASSRSQGQPQH
TRBV7-9	TRBJ1-2	TRBD1	ASSLPGTGGAAGGYT
TRBV23-1	TRBJ1-3	-	ASSQPRNGAGNTIY
TRBV28	TRBJ1-1	TRBD1	ASSFLGTGNTEAF
TRBV9	TRBJ1-1	-	ASSVASGNTEAF
TRBV6-1	TRBJ1-2	-	ASSEAQRGYT
TRBV30	TRBJ2-3	TRBD2	AWTGTRDTQY
TRBV7-8	TRBJ1-5	-	ASSLNQYSNQPQH
TRBV30	TRBJ2-2	TRBD1	AWTGTGGLGELF
TRBV6-6	TRBJ1-5	-	ASRFSSYSNQPQH
TRBV6-1	TRBJ1-1	-	ASSEMGGDTEAF
TRBV13	TRBJ2-7	-	ASSLGHLGYEQY
TRBV30	TRBJ2-2	-	AWKGGAGRAGELF
TRBV7-8	TRBJ1-5	TRBD1	ASSPGGTGGRQPQH
TRBV5-8	TRBJ2-6	-	ASSLGPGAGANVLT
TRBV7-3	TRBJ2-2	-	ASSLDSHGATGELF
TRBV5-1	TRBJ2-3	-	ASSLAGTTTDTQY
TRBV6-1	TRBJ2-5	TRBD2	ASSETGTSLETQY
TRBV5-1	TRBJ1-2	-	ASSLEAGTYGYT
TRBV5-5	TRBJ2-2	-	ASSLAGISVNTGELF
TRBV15	TRBJ2-5	-	ATSRGGAAQETQY
TRBV7-9	TRBJ1-1	-	ASSVQGRAF
TRBV14	TRBJ2-7	TRBD2	ASAWRGARNEQY
TRBV30	TRBJ2-7	-	AWREVYEQY
TRBV6-1	TRBJ1-5	TRBD1	ASRPTGGYQPQH
TRBV18	TRBJ1-5	-	ASSPPIGGSNQPQH
TRBV7-9	TRBJ1-2	-	ASSLEGSNTNYGYT
TRBV5-8	TRBJ1-5	TRBD1	ASSYGTVSNQPQH
TRBV7-3	TRBJ2-2	TRBD2	ASSPVTSRAGELF
TRBV6-4	TRBJ2-2	TRBD2	ASSETAGGTGELF
TRBV5-1	TRBJ1-4	TRBD1	ASSLAQQGDELF
TRBV5-5	TRBJ1-1	-	ASRTANTEAF
TRBV28	TRBJ1-2	-	ASITSGGNYGYT
TRBV25-1	TRBJ2-1	TRBD2	ASMGTSGGVNEQF
TRBV18	TRBJ1-6	-	ASSPGLTNSPLH
TRBV18	TRBJ2-7	-	ASSPRMAGAQYEQY
TRBV30	TRBJ1-3	-	AWRGRGAQAGNTIY
TRBV30	TRBJ2-3	-	AWEGGLADTQY
TRBV4-1	TRBJ2-3	TRBD1	ASSRTGGTTDTQY